This TCR beta chain comes out of a study of spatial heterogeneity in lung cancer. Study overall: A total of approximately 70 untreated early-stage non-small cell lung cancer patients served as donors. Sequencing consistently turned up more beta-chain sequences than alpha-chain sequences.

Germline V CDR1 and CDR2: MNHEY, SMNVEV (reference sequence). CDR3 length: 11 amino acids. Time point: blood at routine non-recurrence follow-up after resection. Whole RNA obtained from tumor, nontumor lung or frozen PBMC underwent sequencing without sorting. Points on this clonotype: A read error may be the cause here, since a much bigger clone is one base away.

Each molecule of TCR cDNA was tagged with one unique molecular identifier. TCRdb re-derived calls from the 5' RACE reads in MiXCR, one entry per CDR3 protein. The sample records approximately 93,000 distinct CDR3 sequences, 19% being singletons. The chain links TRBV27 to TRBJ1-1; D possibly corresponds to TRBD1 (6 bases). The material sequenced was PBMCs, taken at follow-up. The source of this sequence is a male donor with early-stage non-small cell lung cancer. CDR3 sequence: CVSSNREEAFF. CDR3 sequence (DNA): TGTGTCAGCAGTAACAGGGAAGAAGCTTTCTTT.